The 25 T cell receptor beta chains below come from one sample, sequenced in a study of human T cells and chemical hapten exposure. Time point defined: patch test 1, 2 weeks after DPC sensitization. Treatment given: therapeutic diphenylcyclopropenone sensitization with weekly scalp DPC. TCRdb ran MiXCR on the RACE reads and lists one entry per CDR3 protein. The sample carries 80,000 or so distinct CDR3 sequences, roughly a tenth recorded once. The specimen was whole blood, collected in connection with sensitization to the hapten diphenylcyclopropenone (DPC). The receptors here all came from a woman aged 50 to 60 with alopecia areata. Some clones in this sample may be carry-over from other donors' samples.

This clonotype showed up many times. The chain has TRBV3-1 and TRBJ2-5; D unclear. This CDR3 has 12 residues. V lost 1 base, J lost 5 bases, and 5 bases lay in between. In germline, CDR1 is LGHDT, CDR2 YNNKEL (reference sequence). The CDR3 DNA reads as TGTGCCAGCAGCCAAGTCCCGGAGACCCAGTACTTC. Amino acids: CASSQVPETQYF.

The V and J genes are TRBV6-4 and TRBJ1-1; D not resolved. Germline V gene sequence: CDR1 MRHNA, CDR2 SNTAGT. With 4 bases removed from V and 0 bases from J, the gap between germline ends came to 12 bases. The CDR3 has 15 residues. DNA of the CDR3: TGTGCCAGCAGTGCATCGATAGATATGAACACTGAAGCTTTCTTT. Amino acid sequence: CASSASIDMNTEAFF.

This clonotype was counted ten times or more. The V call is TRBV5-4, the J call TRBJ2-2, with D possibly being TRBD1 (5 bases). Trimming cost V 0 bases and J 4 bases, with 10 bases left between them. The germline CDR1 and CDR2 sequences are SGHNT and YYREEE (reference sequence). There are 15 residues in the CDR3. For the CDR3, the DNA is TGTGCCAGCAGCTTGGCCGACAGAGCCACCGGGGAGCTGTTTTTT. Protein sequence: CASSLADRATGELFF.

The table lists this clonotype with a few counts. The chain combines TRBV7-9 with TRBJ2-1; D is possibly TRBD1 (6 bases). Trimming pared 5 bases from V and 2 bases from J, leaving 13 bases between. This CDR3 has 15 amino acids. Germline V lookup: CDR1 SEHNR, CDR2 FQNEAQ (reference sequence). CDR3 sequence reads: CASSQQGNTYNEQFF. CDR3 sequence (DNA): TGTGCCAGCAGCCAACAGGGAAACACCTACAATGAGCAGTTCTTC.

V usage is TRBV10-3 and J usage is TRBJ1-1, with D unresolved. Trimming stripped 0 bases from V and 11 bases from J, with 13 bases between. CDR1 ENHRY and CDR2 SYGVKD come from the germline V gene. The CDR3 has 13 residues. The CDR3 loop reads CAISESMDTLAFF. The CDR3 nucleotides are TGTGCCATCAGTGAGTCGATGGATACTCTGGCTTTCTTT.

V usage is TRBV7-9 and J usage is TRBJ2-7, with a tentative D call TRBD1 (6 bases). Trimming shortened V by 1 base and J by 1 base, and 17 bases separated the two germline ends. CDR1 and CDR2 (germline): SEHNR, FQNEAQ (reference sequence). CDR3 length equals 17 residues. This CDR3 reads CASSLVVAQGKSYEQYF. Written as DNA, the CDR3 is TGTGCCAGCAGCTTAGTAGTCGCTCAGGGGAAGTCCTACGAGCAGTACTTC.

This clonotype was observed at least ten times. The chain joins TRBV15 to TRBJ2-5; 9 nucleotides match TRBD1. Germline-derived CDR1 and CDR2 are LNHNV and YYDKDF (reference sequence). This CDR3 region has 14 residues. Trimming at V came to 3 bases and at J to 1 base, leaving 0 bases not matched to a gene. CDR3 in amino acids: CATSRDRGQETQYF. CDR3 sequence (DNA): TGTGCCACCAGCAGGGACAGGGGCCAAGAGACCCAGTACTTC. Complete variable domain (other parts from reference TRBV15 and TRBJ2-5): DAMVIQNPRYQVTQFGKPVTLSCSQTLNHNVMYWYQQKSSQAPKLLFHYYDKDFNNEADTPDNFQSRRPNTSFCFLDIRSPGLGDTAMYLCATSRDRGQETQYFGPGTRLLVL.

This clonotype was picked up a small number of times. Here the CDR3 DNA reads TGTGCCAGCAGCCCCAGGTGGGAGGGAGAATACTCTGGGGCCAACGTCCTGACTTTC. It encodes CASSPRWEGEYSGANVLTF. The chain combines TRBV7-6 with TRBJ2-6; TRBD2 matches at 7 bases. Germline CDR1 is SGHVS and CDR2 is FNYEAQ. This CDR3 has 19 residues. Trimming took 5 bases from V and 0 from J; bases not matched to a gene: 13.

This sequence joins TRBV28 and TRBJ1-5; tentative D call: TRBD1 (5 bases). Deletions cut 3 bases from V and 3 bases from J, with 12 bases between. The CDR3 loop spans 15 amino acids. CDR1 is MDHEN and CDR2 is SYDVKM in the germline V gene. CDR3 in amino acids: CASSFSGGNNQPQHF. CDR3 in DNA: TGTGCCAGCAGTTTCAGTGGGGGGAACAATCAGCCCCAGCATTTT.

This clonotype was observed at least ten times. V is TRBV6-2 or TRBV6-3 and J is TRBJ1-1; 8 bases are a match to TRBD1. This CDR3 is 15 amino acids long. The V segment lost 3 bases and the J segment 0 bases; nucleotides outside the gene matches: 3. Germline assignment: CDR1 MNHEY and CDR2 SVGEGT. The CDR3 sequence is CASSYRGQVNTEAFF. For the CDR3, the DNA is TGTGCCAGCAGTTATCGGGGACAGGTGAACACTGAAGCTTTCTTT.

This clonotype turned up a few times. This rearrangement joins TRBV7-2 to TRBJ2-7; 7 bases map to TRBD1. Germline CDR1 and CDR2: SGHTA and FQGNSA. The junction had 9 bases not matched to a gene; V was cut back by 5 bases and J by 2 bases. This CDR3 has 15 amino acids. In nucleotides, the CDR3 is TGTGCCAGCAGCCCAAAGACAGGGTTACCCTACGAGCAGTACTTC. Amino acids: CASSPKTGLPYEQYF.

This chain links TRBV7-6 with TRBJ2-7; TRBD2 agrees at 11 bases. The V gene end was trimmed by 0 bases and the J gene end by 5 bases; junction bases not matched to a gene: 6. CDR1 is SGHVS, CDR2 FNYEAQ, per germline. The CDR3 has 16 residues. CDR3 sequence reads: CASSLAGTSGINEQYF. The CDR3 DNA follows: TGTGCCAGCAGCTTAGCGGGGACTAGCGGTATAAACGAGCAGTACTTC. The full variable domain, rest sourced from reference TRBV7-6 and TRBJ2-7, is GAGVSQSPRYKVTKRGQDVALRCDPISGHVSLYWYRQALGQGPEFLTYFNYEAQQDKSGLPNDRFSAERPEGSISTLTIQRTEQRDSAMYRCASSLAGTSGINEQYFGPGTRLTVT.

The chain carries TRBV29-1 and TRBJ2-2, with D unresolved. The CDR3 covers 14 residues. CDR1 is SQVTM, CDR2 ANQGSEA, per germline. V lost 3 bases and J 1 base, leaving 9 bases between the germline ends. This CDR3 is CSVDTVGNTGELFF. The CDR3 DNA reads as TGCAGCGTTGATACGGTGGGGAACACCGGGGAGCTGTTTTTT.

This clonotype was detected many times. V gene TRBV10-1 combines with J gene TRBJ2-1, with 7 nucleotides matching TRBD2. In germline, CDR1 is WNHNN, CDR2 SYGVQD (reference sequence). Trimming cost V 3 bases and J 8 bases; bases outside gene matches: 7. CDR3 length: 14 amino acids. CDR3 residues: CASSDWEGRYEQFF. CDR3 in DNA: TGCGCCAGCAGTGACTGGGAGGGCCGCTATGAGCAGTTCTTC.

V gene TRBV19 combines with J gene TRBJ1-5, with D perhaps TRBD1 (6 bases). CDR1 LNHDA and CDR2 SQIVND come from the germline V gene (reference sequence). V dropped 9 bases and J dropped 5 bases, with 17 bases sitting between them. CDR3 length: 14 residues. CDR3: CASQHREGYQPQHF. The CDR3 DNA sequence: TGTGCCAGCCAACACAGGGAAGGCTATCAGCCCCAGCATTTT.

This chain uses TRBV13 with TRBJ2-2; tentatively, D is TRBD1 (6 bases). This CDR3 region has 16 residues. CDR1 PRHDT and CDR2 FYEKMQ come from the germline V gene (reference sequence). Trimming took 7 bases from V and 5 from J, leaving 20 bases between them. The CDR3 is CASNPGTKVRTGELFF. The CDR3 bases are TGTGCCAGCAACCCCGGGACAAAAGTTAGAACCGGGGAGCTGTTTTTT.

This clonotype was picked up many times. The rearrangement links TRBV2 to TRBJ1-4, with D maybe TRBD1 (6 bases). Germline assignment: CDR1 SNHLY and CDR2 FYNNEI. There are 16 residues in the CDR3. V lost 10 bases to trimming and J lost 0 bases, with 18 bases between them. CDR3 nucleotide sequence: TGTGCCACTACAGGGATTCGGGTGGCAACTAATGAAAAACTGTTTTTT. It is translated as CATTGIRVATNEKLFF.

This clonotype was detected a few times. The chain combines TRBV21-1 with TRBJ1-3; the table's D call of TRBD1 was not tested on the DNA. TRBV21-1 is assigned pseudogene status. This CDR3 contains 16 residues. CDR3 loop: CASSKEGTESGNTIYF. Here the CDR3 DNA reads TGTGCCAGCAGCAAAGAGGGGACAGAGTCTGGAAACACCATATATTTT.

This clonotype came up a few times. The chain links TRBV19 to TRBJ2-1; D unclear. Trimming shortened V by 7 bases and J by 9 bases, and 16 bases separated the two germline ends. The CDR3 covers 13 residues. Germline V gene sequence: CDR1 LNHDA, CDR2 SQIVND (reference sequence). The CDR3 sequence: CASTPPGSFEQFF. In DNA form, the CDR3 reads TGTGCCAGTACCCCCCCCGGGTCCTTTGAGCAGTTCTTC.

There are many counts of this clonotype. The V and J genes are TRBV27 and TRBJ2-5; 10 bases fit TRBD1. Germline V lookup: CDR1 MNHEY, CDR2 SMNVEV (reference sequence). The ends lost 5 bases at V and 5 bases at J; junction bases unmatched: 5. The CDR3 runs 14 residues. This CDR3 reads CASSPRTGGETQYF. In DNA, the CDR3 is TGTGCCAGCAGTCCAAGGACAGGGGGGGAGACCCAGTACTTC.

This clonotype was seen only a few times. The V call is TRBV21-1, the J call TRBJ1-5; the DNA was not used to check the table's D call, TRBD1. TRBV21-1 is a recognized pseudogene. CDR3 size: 16 residues. The CDR3 bases are TGTGCCAGCAAAAGGGGGACAGGGCGAGTGAGACAGCCCCAGCATTTT. Its protein is CASKRGTGRVRQPQHF.

This clonotype showed up many times. The CDR3 DNA is TGTGCCTTCTTAGGGACAGGAAATAATTCACCCCTCCACTTT. Amino acids: CAFLGTGNNSPLHF. J is TRBJ1-6 and V is TRBV30; 8 nucleotides agree with TRBD1. The V and J ends lost 7 bases and 5 bases, in that order; junction bases with no gene match: 7. CDR3 size: 14 residues. Germline V lookup: CDR1 GTSNPN, CDR2 SVGIG (reference sequence).

This clonotype was seen many times. This chain links TRBV18 with TRBJ1-3; 8 nucleotides align to TRBD1. The J segment lost 0 bases and the V segment lost 3 bases, leaving 1 base of the junction unmatched. Per germline, CDR1 KGHSH and CDR2 LQKENI. The CDR3 totals 15 residues. The CDR3 spells CASSPTGVSGNTIYF. The CDR3 DNA reads as TGTGCCAGCTCACCGACAGGGGTCTCTGGAAACACCATATATTTT.

The rearrangement uses TRBV7-9 and TRBJ2-1; 15 bases are a match to TRBD2. In germline, CDR1 is SEHNR, CDR2 FQNEAQ (reference sequence). The CDR3 loop spans 18 amino acids. Trimming removed 5 bases from V and 3 bases from J; junction bases left unmatched: 8. DNA for the CDR3: TGTGCCAGCAGCCCGCGGACTAGCGGGAGGGCCAGCTACAATGAGCAGTTCTTC. This encodes CASSPRTSGRASYNEQFF. Together with reference TRBV7-9 and TRBJ2-1, the CDR3 gives the full variable domain: DTGVSQNPRHKITKRGQNVTFRCDPISEHNRLYWYRQTLGQGPEFLTYFQNEAQLEKSRLLSDRFSAERPKGSFSTLEIQRTEQGDSAMYLCASSPRTSGRASYNEQFFGPGTRLTVL.

V gene TRBV29-1 combines with J gene TRBJ1-3; D remains unclear. CDR1 is SQVTM, CDR2 ANQGSEA, per germline. The CDR3 has 13 residues. Trimming removed 4 bases at V and 1 base at J, with 8 bases between. The DNA for the CDR3 is TGCAGCGTTGGAACGGTATCTGGAAACACCATATATTTT. As protein: CSVGTVSGNTIYF.